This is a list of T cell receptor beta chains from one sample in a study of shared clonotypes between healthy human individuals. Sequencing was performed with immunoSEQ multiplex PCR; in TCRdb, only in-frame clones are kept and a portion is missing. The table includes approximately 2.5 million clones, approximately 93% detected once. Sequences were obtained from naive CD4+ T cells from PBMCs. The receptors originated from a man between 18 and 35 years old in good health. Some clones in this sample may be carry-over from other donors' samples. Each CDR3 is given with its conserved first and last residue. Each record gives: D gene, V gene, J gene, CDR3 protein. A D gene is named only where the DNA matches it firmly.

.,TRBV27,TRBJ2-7,CASSFIGTGSYEQYF
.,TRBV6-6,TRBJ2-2,CASSYGTLNTGELFF
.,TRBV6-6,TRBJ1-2,CASTLRDNYGYTF
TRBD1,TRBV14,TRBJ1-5,CASSSGGGQPQHF
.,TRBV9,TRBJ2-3,CASSTLWAEGTDTQYF
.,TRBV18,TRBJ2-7,CASSPGVNYEQYF
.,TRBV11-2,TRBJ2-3,CASSFFKRTDTQYF
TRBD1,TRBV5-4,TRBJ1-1,CASSFRDRETEAFF
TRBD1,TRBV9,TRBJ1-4,CASSQGRGNEKLFF
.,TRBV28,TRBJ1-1,CASGGRWVEAFF
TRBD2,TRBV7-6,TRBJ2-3,CASSGRAGGATDTQYF
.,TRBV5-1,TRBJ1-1,CASSLIENGDTEAFF
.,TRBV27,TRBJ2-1,CASSLRVVPASYNEQFF
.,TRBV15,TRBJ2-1,CATSRGRQPHPNEQFF
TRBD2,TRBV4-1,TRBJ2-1,CASSQVVAGSYNEQFF
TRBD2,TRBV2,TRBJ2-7,CASKGLAGDEQYF
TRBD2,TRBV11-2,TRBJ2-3,CASSDRHGAGAPDTQYF
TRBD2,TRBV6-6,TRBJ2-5,CASSYSGLAQETQYF
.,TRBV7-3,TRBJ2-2,CASSPISGATNTGELFF
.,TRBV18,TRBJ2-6,CASSPMIQQGLTGANVLTF